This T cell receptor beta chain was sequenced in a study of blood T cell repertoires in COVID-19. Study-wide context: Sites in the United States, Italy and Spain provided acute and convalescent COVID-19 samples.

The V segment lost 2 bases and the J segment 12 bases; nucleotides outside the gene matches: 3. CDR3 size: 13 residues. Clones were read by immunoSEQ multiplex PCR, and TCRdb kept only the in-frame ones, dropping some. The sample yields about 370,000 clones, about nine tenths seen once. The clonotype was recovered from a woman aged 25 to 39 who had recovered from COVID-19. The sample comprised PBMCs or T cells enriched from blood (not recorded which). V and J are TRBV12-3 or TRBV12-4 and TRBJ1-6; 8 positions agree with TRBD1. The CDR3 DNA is TGTGCCAGCAGTTTACAGGGGGCGCAACCCCTCCACTTT. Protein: CASSLQGAQPLHF.